This T cell receptor beta chain was captured in a study of shared clonotypes between healthy human individuals. Deletions cut 1 base from V and 8 bases from J, with 11 bases between. This CDR3 is 12 amino acids long. CDR1 and CDR2 (germline): GTSNPN, SVGIG (reference sequence). Clones were sequenced by immunoSEQ multiplex PCR, and TCRdb holds only the in-frame ones, with some missing. The sample consists of 2 million to 3 million clones, 90% to 95% of them appearing once. Sequenced material: naive CD4+ T cells from PBMCs. Subset: CD45RA+ positively selected. The J gene is TRBJ1-2, the V gene TRBV30; D gene uncertain. The receptor's source is a young man in good health. Some clones in this sample may be carry-over from other donors' samples. CDR3 sequence: CAWSAGPPGYTF. In nucleotides, the CDR3 is TGTGCCTGGAGTGCCGGACCGCCAGGCTACACCTTC.